These T cell receptor beta chains were read from a single sample in a study of OX40 agonist ivuxolimab in advanced cancers. The assay was immunoSEQ multiplex PCR, and TCRdb's table has in-frame clones only and misses some. The profile shows tens of thousands of clones, approximately 82% of them singletons. This specimen consisted of CD4+ or CD8+ T cells sorted from blood, obtained in a trial of the OX40 agonist ivuxolimab. These receptors all come from an adult with an advanced solid tumor such as melanoma, head and neck, liver or kidney cancer. CDR3s include the opening cysteine and the closing phenylalanine or tryptophan. A D gene is named only where the DNA matches it firmly. Clone size appears in some rows only: once, few, many, or a class for an expanded clone.

v_call	d_call	clone_size	j_call	cdr3_aa	cdr3_nt
TRBV5-4	NA	NA	TRBJ1-1	CASSPGGGVNTEAFF	TGTGCCAGCAGCCCTGGTGGGGGGGTGAACACTGAAGCTTTCTTT
TRBV7-2	NA	NA	TRBJ1-2	CASSFSGTYSYGYTF	TGTGCCAGCAGCTTCTCCGGGACATACTCCTATGGCTACACCTTC
TRBV11-2	NA	once	TRBJ1-5	CASSPSGRGQPQHF	TGTGCCAGCAGCCCGAGCGGGAGGGGACAGCCCCAGCATTTT
TRBV4-3	NA	NA	TRBJ1-4	CASSQGSTGMATNEKLFF	TGCGCCAGCAGCCAAGGGAGTACGGGGATGGCAACTAATGAAAAACTGTTTTTT
TRBV6-5	TRBD1	once	TRBJ2-3	CASSYAGTGTDTQYF	TGTGCCAGCAGTTACGCCGGGACAGGCACAGATACGCAGTATTTT
TRBV4-1	NA	NA	TRBJ1-4	CASSQRTVSDEKLFF	TGCGCCAGCAGCCAAAGGACAGTCAGTGATGAAAAACTGTTTTTT
TRBV7-9	NA	NA	TRBJ1-6	CASSLMADSPLHF	TGTGCCAGCAGCTTAATGGCGGATTCACCCCTCCACTTT
TRBV7-2	TRBD1	NA	TRBJ1-2	CASSPHRDSYGYTF	TGTGCCAGCAGCCCACACCGGGACAGCTATGGCTACACCTTC
TRBV7-2	TRBD1	NA	TRBJ1-6	CASSLSQWTGANSPLHF	TGTGCCAGCAGCTTATCACAATGGACAGGGGCGAATTCACCCCTCCACTTT
TRBV11-3	NA	NA	TRBJ2-5	CASSLVPGEIQYF	TGTGCCAGCAGCTTAGTCCCCGGAGAGATCCAGTACTTC
TRBV20-1	NA	few	TRBJ1-1	CSAIGWTEAFF	TGCAGTGCGATCGGGTGGACTGAAGCTTTCTTT
TRBV15	NA	NA	TRBJ2-1	CATSRIGVSSSYNEQFF	TGTGCCACCAGCAGAATAGGGGTTTCGAGCTCCTACAATGAGCAGTTCTTC
TRBV13	TRBD2	once	TRBJ2-7	CASSKPGGSYEQYF	TGTGCCAGCAGCAAACCGGGAGGGTCCTACGAGCAGTACTTC
TRBV10-2	NA	once	TRBJ2-1	CASTDGVYNEQFF	TGCGCCAGCACCGACGGGGTATACAATGAGCAGTTCTTC
TRBV10-3	NA	NA	TRBJ2-2	CAISGGRSTNTGELFF	TGTGCCATCAGTGGGGGGCGCTCTACCAACACCGGGGAGCTGTTTTTT
TRBV5-3	NA	NA	TRBJ1-1	CARSFWAGGTEAFF	TGTGCCAGAAGCTTCTGGGCGGGGGGCACTGAAGCTTTCTTT
TRBV5-1	NA	once	TRBJ2-2	CASSVGAVNTGELFF	TGCGCCAGCAGCGTGGGGGCGGTGAACACCGGGGAGCTGTTTTTT
TRBV11-3	TRBD2	NA	TRBJ2-3	CASSSGGGRTPDTQYF	TGTGCCAGCTCAAGCGGGGGTGGTCGGACACCAGATACGCAGTATTTT
TRBV7-8	NA	NA	TRBJ1-6	CASSAQGNRNSPLHF	TGTGCCAGCAGCGCTCAGGGGAATAGGAATTCACCCCTCCACTTT
TRBV7-2	NA	NA	TRBJ1-6	CASSVYGDSPLHF	TGTGCCAGCAGCGTATACGGGGATTCACCCCTCCACTTT
TRBV7-2	NA	NA	TRBJ2-5	CASTQDSGSETQYF	TGTGCCAGCACCCAGGACTCTGGATCGGAGACCCAGTACTTC
TRBV4-3	NA	few	TRBJ1-1	CASSQGGAAPMNTEAFF	TGCGCCAGCAGCCAAGGAGGGGCAGCACCTATGAACACTGAAGCTTTCTTT
TRBV19	NA	NA	TRBJ1-4	CASSDTATNEKLFF	TGTGCCAGTAGCGACACCGCAACTAATGAAAAACTGTTTTTT
TRBV7-2	NA	NA	TRBJ1-5	CASSLGGTSNQPQHF	TGTGCCAGCAGCTTAGGGGGGACTAGCAATCAGCCCCAGCATTTT
TRBV29-1	TRBD1	once	TRBJ2-1	CSVVSPGQGSSYNEQFF	TGCAGCGTTGTGAGCCCGGGACAGGGGAGCTCCTACAATGAGCAGTTCTTC
TRBV6-6	NA	few	TRBJ1-5	CASSGQGSNQPQHF	TGTGCCAGCAGCGGGCAGGGGAGCAATCAGCCCCAGCATTTT
TRBV5-4	NA	once	TRBJ2-2	CASSRALGELFF	TGTGCCAGCAGCCGGGCCCTAGGGGAGCTGTTTTTT
TRBV7-2	TRBD1	NA	TRBJ2-1	CASSSQGVSVNEQFF	TGTGCCAGCAGCTCCCAGGGGGTGTCAGTCAATGAGCAGTTCTTC
TRBV6-6	NA	once	TRBJ1-5	CASSPGNRLQPQHF	TGTGCCAGCAGTCCGGGAAATAGGTTGCAGCCCCAGCATTTT
TRBV15	NA	NA	TRBJ2-6	CATSRVIAGANVLTF	TGTGCCACCAGCAGAGTTATAGCCGGGGCCAACGTCCTGACTTTC
TRBV19	TRBD2	NA	TRBJ2-7	CASSIDSGGNTYEQYF	TGTGCCAGTAGTATAGATAGCGGGGGGAACACCTACGAGCAGTACTTC
TRBV18	NA	NA	TRBJ2-2	CASSRTNANTGELFF	TGTGCCAGCTCCCGGACAAACGCGAACACCGGGGAGCTGTTTTTT
TRBV27	TRBD2	once	TRBJ2-1	CASSFQGGTSGNNEQFF	TGTGCCAGCAGTTTCCAAGGGGGGACTAGCGGTAACAATGAGCAGTTCTTC
TRBV15	TRBD1	NA	TRBJ1-2	CATSRGGTGAGYTF	TGTGCCACCAGCAGAGGGGGGACAGGGGCTGGCTACACCTTC
TRBV6-6	TRBD1	NA	TRBJ2-2	CASSPDRGVTGELFF	TGTGCCAGCAGTCCTGACAGGGGTGTCACCGGGGAGCTGTTTTTT
TRBV5-6	TRBD1	NA	TRBJ1-2	CASSLSRGLDYGYTF	TGTGCCAGCAGCTTGAGCAGGGGGCTTGACTATGGCTACACCTTC
TRBV4-1	NA	NA	TRBJ2-1	CASSQISLLGADEQFF	TGCGCCAGCAGCCAAATATCCCTCTTAGGGGCCGATGAGCAGTTCTTC
TRBV29-1	TRBD1	once	TRBJ2-3	CSARTGENTQYF	TGCAGCGCCCGGACAGGGGAGAATACGCAGTATTTT
TRBV5-6	NA	NA	TRBJ1-1	CASSLDVRKPGDGGTEAFF	TGTGCCAGCAGCTTAGACGTGCGGAAGCCCGGCGACGGAGGCACTGAAGCTTTCTTT
TRBV18	NA	NA	TRBJ2-5	CASSPSLIQETQYF	TGTGCCAGCTCACCGTCATTGATCCAAGAGACCCAGTACTTC
TRBV9	NA	NA	TRBJ1-1	CASSPRGLTNTEAFF	TGTGCCAGCAGCCCCAGGGGACTTACGAACACTGAAGCTTTCTTT
TRBV4-2	TRBD1	NA	TRBJ1-1	CASSQATGGWTEAFF	TGTGCCAGCAGCCAGGCTACAGGGGGATGGACTGAAGCTTTCTTT
TRBV7-2	NA	NA	TRBJ1-5	CASSLDSSNQPQHF	TGTGCCAGCAGCTTAGACAGCAGCAATCAGCCCCAGCATTTT
TRBV11-2	NA	NA	TRBJ2-1	CASSFQQGGRQFF	TGTGCCAGCAGCTTCCAACAGGGAGGGCGGCAGTTCTTC
TRBV18	TRBD1	NA	TRBJ2-7	CASSPAQGLLPYF	TGTGCCAGCTCACCGGCACAGGGGTTATTACCGTACTTC
TRBV18	NA	NA	TRBJ2-1	CASSPFEAGAAYNEQFF	TGTGCCAGCTCACCATTCGAGGCAGGGGCGGCCTACAATGAGCAGTTCTTC
TRBV19	NA	NA	TRBJ1-5	CASREDSYQPQHF	TGTGCCAGTAGAGAGGACTCCTATCAGCCCCAGCATTTT
TRBV9	NA	NA	TRBJ2-1	CASSVGQGGSQSSPFF	TGTGCCAGCAGCGTAGGGCAGGGGGGCAGTCAATCTTCCCCGTTCTTC
TRBV6-1	NA	NA	TRBJ1-2	CASSGGGRMSYGYTF	TGTGCCAGCAGTGGGGGGGGCAGGATGAGCTATGGCTACACCTTC
TRBV9	NA	NA	TRBJ1-3	CASSVVPVGNTIYF	TGTGCCAGCAGCGTAGTTCCTGTTGGAAACACCATATATTTT
TRBV5-5	NA	NA	TRBJ1-2	CASSLTGNGNYGYTF	TGTGCCAGCAGCTTGACGGGGAACGGGAACTATGGCTACACCTTC
TRBV4-2	TRBD2	once	TRBJ2-1	CASSQSNGGLNNEQFF	TGTGCCAGCAGCCAAAGTAATGGGGGACTAAATAATGAGCAGTTCTTC
TRBV25-1	NA	NA	TRBJ1-1	CASSESWVSTEAFF	TGTGCCAGCAGTGAATCATGGGTGAGCACTGAAGCTTTCTTT
TRBV2	NA	NA	TRBJ2-1	CASRVYNEQFF	TGTGCCAGCAGAGTTTACAATGAGCAGTTCTTC
TRBV4-2	NA	NA	TRBJ1-4	CASSVANEKLFF	TGTGCCAGCAGTGTTGCCAATGAAAAACTGTTTTTT